The clone carrying this T cell receptor beta chain came up a few times. The antigen remains unidentified. A CD45RO/CCR7/CD25/CD127/CD95/CD27 panel sorted naive, central memory, regulatory and stem cell-like memory CD4+ cells. Germline V CDR1 and CDR2: SEHNR, FQNEAQ (reference sequence). Trimming removed 5 bases from V and 5 bases from J, with 9 bases in between. The CDR3 loop spans 13 amino acids. The entry originates in a study of beta chain features in type 1 diabetes. Findings of the study overall: Across all four CD4+ subsets, people with type 1 diabetes showed modestly shorter TCRB CDR3s. At VDJ recombination sites, type 1 diabetes patients had fewer insertions and more deleted nucleotides.

Expressed TCRB transcripts were sequenced because the isolated RNA had all been reverse transcribed beforehand. This table comes from immunoSEQ multiplex PCR, and its TCRdb copy is limited to in-frame clones, with some not included. In the table there are 280,000 or so clones, about 15% of which are singletons. The clonotype was recovered from a man between 18 and 35 years old with type 1 diabetes. The sequenced sample consisted of naive CD4+ T cells from blood. The chain joins TRBV7-9 to TRBJ2-2; weak D call: TRBD1 (6 bases). CDR3 sequence reads: CASSRGGTGELFF. The CDR3 DNA is TGTGCCAGCAGCCGAGGGGGAACCGGGGAGCTGTTTTTT.